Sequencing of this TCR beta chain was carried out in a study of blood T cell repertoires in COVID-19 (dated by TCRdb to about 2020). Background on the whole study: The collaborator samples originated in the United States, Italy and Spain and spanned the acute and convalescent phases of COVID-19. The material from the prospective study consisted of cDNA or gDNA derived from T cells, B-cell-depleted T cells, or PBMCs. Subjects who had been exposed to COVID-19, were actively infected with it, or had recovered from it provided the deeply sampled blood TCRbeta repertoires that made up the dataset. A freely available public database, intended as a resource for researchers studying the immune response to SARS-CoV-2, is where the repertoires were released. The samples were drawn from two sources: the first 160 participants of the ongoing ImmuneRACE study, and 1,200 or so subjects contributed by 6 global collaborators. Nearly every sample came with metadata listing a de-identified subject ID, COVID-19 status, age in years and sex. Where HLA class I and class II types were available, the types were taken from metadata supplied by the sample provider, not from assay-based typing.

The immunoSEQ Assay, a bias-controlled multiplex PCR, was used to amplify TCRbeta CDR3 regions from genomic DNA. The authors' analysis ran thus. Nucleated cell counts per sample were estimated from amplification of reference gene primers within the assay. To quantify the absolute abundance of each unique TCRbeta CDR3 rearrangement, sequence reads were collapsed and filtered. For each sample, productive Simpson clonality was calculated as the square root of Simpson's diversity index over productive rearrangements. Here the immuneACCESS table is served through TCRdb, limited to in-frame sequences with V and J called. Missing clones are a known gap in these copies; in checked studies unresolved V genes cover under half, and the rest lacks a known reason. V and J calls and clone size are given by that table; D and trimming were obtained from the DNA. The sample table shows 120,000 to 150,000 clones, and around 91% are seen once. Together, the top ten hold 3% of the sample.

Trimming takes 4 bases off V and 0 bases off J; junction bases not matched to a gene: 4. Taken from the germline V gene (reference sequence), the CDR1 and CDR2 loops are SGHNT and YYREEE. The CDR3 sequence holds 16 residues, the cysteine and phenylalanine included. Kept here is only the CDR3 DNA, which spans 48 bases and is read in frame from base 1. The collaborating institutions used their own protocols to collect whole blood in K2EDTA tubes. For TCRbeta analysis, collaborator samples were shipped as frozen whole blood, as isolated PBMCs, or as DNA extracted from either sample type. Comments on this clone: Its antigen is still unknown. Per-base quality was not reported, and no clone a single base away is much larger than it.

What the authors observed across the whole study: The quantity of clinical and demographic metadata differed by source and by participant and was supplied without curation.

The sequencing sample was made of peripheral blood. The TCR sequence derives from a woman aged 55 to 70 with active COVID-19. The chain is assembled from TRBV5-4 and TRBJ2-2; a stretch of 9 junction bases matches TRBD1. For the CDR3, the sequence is CASSPGQGSNTGELFF. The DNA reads TGTGCCAGCAGCCCTGGACAGGGGTCGAACACCGGGGAGCTGTTTTTT.